These 14 T cell receptor beta chains originate from one sample sequenced in a study of T cell responses to AZD1222 COVID-19 vaccine. Generated by immunoSEQ multiplex PCR, the TCRdb table keeps only in-frame clones and is missing some. The sample carries about 160,000 clones, around 94% recorded once. The starting material was peripheral blood, obtained 28 days after the second AZD1222 dose. The receptors stem from an adult who received the AZD1222 COVID-19 vaccine.

This CDR3 is CASTTGGGNYGYTF. The CDR3 DNA reads TGTGCCAGTACCACAGGAGGGGGCAACTATGGCTACACCTTC. This rearrangement joins TRBV19 to TRBJ1-2, with 7 nucleotides matching TRBD1. Germline CDR1 is LNHDA and CDR2 is SQIVND (reference sequence). With 7 bases clipped from V and 2 bases from J, the junction kept 7 bases outside the gene matches. The CDR3 spans 14 residues. Combining the CDR3 with reference TRBV19 and TRBJ1-2 gives the whole variable domain DGGITQSPKYLFRKEGQNVTLSCEQNLNHDAMYWYRQDPGQGLRLIYYSQIVNDFQKGDIAEGYSVSREKKESFPLTVTSAQKNPTAFYLCASTTGGGNYGYTFGSGTRLTVV.

The V and J genes are TRBV6-5 and TRBJ2-7; 9 positions match TRBD1. The CDR3 totals 14 residues. Germline V gene lookup returns CDR1 MNHEY and CDR2 SVGAGI. V gave up 11 bases and J gave up 3 bases; unmatched junction bases: 11. CDR3 region: CACSRTGAIYEQYF. In DNA, the CDR3 is TGTGCCTGTTCCAGGACAGGGGCCATCTACGAGCAGTACTTC.

This chain connects TRBV5-4 to TRBJ2-1; 12 nucleotides line up with TRBD2. CDR1 and CDR2 from the germline V gene are SGHNT and YYREEE (reference sequence). The CDR3 runs to 18 residues. After removal of 0 bases from V and 7 bases from J, the junction contained 11 bases not matched to a gene. CDR3 sequence reads: CASSLGGPLAGGGNEQFF. CDR3 sequence (DNA): TGTGCCAGCAGCTTGGGGGGCCCCCTAGCGGGAGGGGGAAATGAGCAGTTCTTC. Drawing the rest from reference TRBV5-4 and TRBJ2-1, the complete variable domain is ETGVTQSPTHLIKTRGQQVTLRCSSQSGHNTVSWYQQALGQGPQFIFQYYREEENGRGNFPPRFSGLQFPNYSSELNVNALELDDSALYLCASSLGGPLAGGGNEQFFGPGTRLTVL.

The rearrangement uses TRBV4-1 and TRBJ2-1; 10 nucleotides agree with TRBD2. The germline gives CDR1 MGHRA, CDR2 YSYEKL. CDR3 length: 16 residues. The V and J ends lost 3 bases and 7 bases, in that order; junction bases with no gene match: 9. CDR3 residues: CASSQAAAGGYNEQFF. CDR3 bases: TGCGCCAGCAGCCAGGCCGCAGCGGGAGGGTATAATGAGCAGTTCTTC.

V is TRBV3-1 (or the pseudogene TRBV3-2) and J is TRBJ1-1; D possibly corresponds to TRBD1 (6 bases). Trimming cost V 6 bases and J 2 bases, with 13 bases left between them. Germline-derived CDR1 and CDR2 are LGHDT and YNNKEL (reference sequence). CDR3 length equals 14 residues. The CDR3 DNA reads as TGTGCCAGCAGGGCATCGGGGGGCAACACTGAAGCTTTCTTT. It yields the protein CASRASGGNTEAFF.

This sequence joins TRBV19 and TRBJ2-1; TRBD2 matches 7 bases. Germline CDR1 reads LNHDA; CDR2 reads SQIVND (reference sequence). J gave up 1 base and V 7 bases, and 4 bases lay outside the gene matches. The CDR3 covers 14 residues. The CDR3 DNA reads as TGTGCCAGTACCGCGCGGGGGTCCTACAATGAGCAGTTCTTC. This codes for CASTARGSYNEQFF.

This clone was recorded only once. V usage is TRBV27 and J usage is TRBJ2-2, with D uncertain. The CDR3 totals 12 residues. Germline V gene sequence: CDR1 MNHEY, CDR2 SMNVEV (reference sequence). The germline V and J ends were trimmed by 6 bases and 8 bases, with 10 bases remaining between them. The CDR3 here is CASSPAGGELFF. CDR3 bases: TGTGCCAGCAGCCCGGCAGGAGGGGAGCTGTTTTTT.

The rearrangement links TRBV5-1 to TRBJ2-5; 9 positions agree with TRBD2. Per the germline V gene, CDR1 is SGHRS and CDR2 is YFSETQ. The CDR3 covers 16 residues. The ends lost 0 bases at V and 4 bases at J; junction bases unmatched: 7. CDR3 residues: CASSLAGREGRETQYF. Written as DNA, the CDR3 is TGCGCCAGCAGCTTGGCCGGGCGGGAGGGCCGAGAGACCCAGTACTTC.

CDR3 sequence reads: CASRKTGTKETQYF. The CDR3 DNA is TGTGCCAGCCGAAAGACAGGGACGAAGGAGACCCAGTACTTC. This rearrangement joins TRBV27 to TRBJ2-5; TRBD1 aligns across 7 bases. The CDR3 runs to 14 residues. V trimming: 8 bases; J trimming: 5 bases; junction bases outside the gene matches: 11. CDR1 and CDR2 (germline): MNHEY, SMNVEV (reference sequence).

V is TRBV11-2 and J is TRBJ2-1, with 7 bases fitting TRBD1. V lost 0 bases and J lost 8; bases outside the gene matches: 7. The CDR3 consists of 15 residues. Germline CDR1 is SGHAT and CDR2 is FQNNGV. DNA of the CDR3: TGTGCCAGCAGCTTAGAAGGGGGCCAGGGTTATGAGCAGTTCTTC. Amino acids: CASSLEGGQGYEQFF.

The J gene is TRBJ1-1, the V gene TRBV5-4, with D perhaps TRBD1 (5 bases). Germline V gene sequence: CDR1 SGHNT, CDR2 YYREEE (reference sequence). CDR3 length equals 15 residues. Trimming removed 0 bases at V and 0 bases at J, with 9 bases between. CDR3 in amino acids: CASSLEGSMNTEAFF. In DNA form, the CDR3 reads TGTGCCAGCAGCTTGGAGGGGTCCATGAACACTGAAGCTTTCTTT. Looking up the rest from reference TRBV5-4 and TRBJ1-1 gives the full variable domain: ETGVTQSPTHLIKTRGQQVTLRCSSQSGHNTVSWYQQALGQGPQFIFQYYREEENGRGNFPPRFSGLQFPNYSSELNVNALELDDSALYLCASSLEGSMNTEAFFGQGTRLTVV.

The CDR3 loop reads CAIRPTSGRSYEQYF. The CDR3 DNA reads TGTGCCATCAGGCCTACTAGCGGGAGGTCCTACGAGCAGTACTTC. V gene TRBV10-3 combines with J gene TRBJ2-7; 12 bases are a match to TRBD2. Germline V gives CDR1 ENHRY, CDR2 SYGVKD. Losses at the gene ends were 6 bases for V and 1 base for J; bases not matched to a gene: 4. This CDR3 spans 15 amino acids.

The chain has TRBV27 and TRBJ2-2; 9 bases match TRBD1. The CDR3 is 16 residues long. Per germline, CDR1 MNHEY and CDR2 SMNVEV (reference sequence). Trimming cost V 6 bases and J 7 bases; bases outside gene matches: 12. CDR3 bases: TGTGCCAGCAGCCTGGCGGGACAGGGAGTGGGCGGGGAGCTGTTTTTT. As protein: CASSLAGQGVGGELFF.

The chain recombines TRBV28 with TRBJ1-6; TRBD1 aligns across 8 bases. CDR3 size: 17 residues. The germline V gene encodes CDR1 MDHEN and CDR2 SYDVKM. V gave up 6 bases and J gave up 7 bases; unmatched junction bases: 14. The CDR3 loop is CASRHQQGARRNSPLHF. The DNA of the CDR3 is TGTGCCAGCAGGCACCAGCAGGGGGCTCGGCGCAATTCACCCCTCCACTTT.